Below, 18 T cell receptor beta chains from the same sample are listed, as sequenced in a study of blood T cell repertoires in COVID-19. The table came from immunoSEQ multiplex PCR; TCRdb's copy has only in-frame clones and leaves some out. Of about 240,000 clones detected, around 82% appear once; the ten largest clones hold around 5%. Material for sequencing was peripheral blood. These receptors came from a woman in her 70s with acute or convalescent COVID-19.

This chain uses TRBV27 with TRBJ2-3; D is possibly TRBD1 (6 bases). This CDR3 comprises 15 residues. Germline values: CDR1 MNHEY, CDR2 SMNVEV (reference sequence). V lost 9 bases, J lost 1 base, and 17 bases lay in between. This CDR3 reads CASYPGYRGTDTQYF. The CDR3 nucleotides are TGTGCCAGTTACCCAGGTTACAGGGGCACAGATACGCAGTATTTT.

The rearrangement joins TRBV7-6 to TRBJ1-2; D perhaps matches TRBD1 (5 bases). Trimming cost V 5 bases and J 4 bases, with 20 bases left between them. The CDR3 runs 16 residues. Germline V CDR1 and CDR2: SGHVS, FNYEAQ. The CDR3 DNA reads as TGTGCCAGCAGCCTGGGACTGACCGATAAGGGCTATGGCTACACCTTC. Its protein product is CASSLGLTDKGYGYTF.

J is TRBJ1-5 and V is TRBV2; D may be TRBD1 (6 bases). V lost 4 bases and J 5 bases, leaving 15 bases between the germline ends. This CDR3 region has 15 residues. Germline CDR1 SNHLY, CDR2 FYNNEI. The CDR3 coding sequence is TGTGCCAGCAGTGTTCGCAGGGGCCAAGATCAGCCCCAGCATTTT. Residues: CASSVRRGQDQPQHF. The full variable domain, with the rest looked up from reference TRBV2 and TRBJ1-5, is EPEVTQTPSHQVTQMGQEVILRCVPISNHLYFYWYRQILGQKVEFLVSFYNNEISEKSEIFDDQFSVERPDGSNFTLKIRSTKLEDSAMYFCASSVRRGQDQPQHFGDGTRLSIL.

The chain uses TRBV25-1 and TRBJ1-1; D is uncertain. CDR1 is MGHDK and CDR2 is SYGVNS in the germline V gene. CDR3 length: 13 residues. Trimming pared 5 bases from V and 1 base from J, leaving 8 bases between. CDR3 bases: TGTGCCAGCAGTCAACAGCAGAACACTGAAGCTTTCTTT. It codes for CASSQQQNTEAFF. The full variable domain, rest sourced from reference TRBV25-1 and TRBJ1-1, is EADIYQTPRYLVIGTGKKITLECSQTMGHDKMYWYQQDPGMELHLIHYSYGVNSTEKGDLSSESTVSRIRTEHFPLTLESARPSHTSQYLCASSQQQNTEAFFGQGTRLTVV.

A few counts support this clone. The sample holds other DNA sequences that translate to the same CDR3. J is TRBJ2-3 and V is TRBV7-2; D is ambiguous. V was cut by 6 bases and J by 2 bases, with 6 bases left in between. This CDR3 contains 12 residues. CDR1 and CDR2 (germline): SGHTA, FQGNSA. The CDR3 sequence is CASSLYTDTQYF. The CDR3 region has the DNA TGTGCCAGCAGTCTGTACACAGATACGCAGTATTTT.

Points on this clone: A much larger clone differs from this one at a single base, so this may be a read error. Other nucleotide sequences from this sample produce the same CDR3. The V and J genes are TRBV7-2 and TRBJ2-2; D unresolved. The V end lost 4 bases, the J end lost 3 bases, and 3 bases lay between the germline ends. Germline values: CDR1 SGHTA, CDR2 FQGNSA. The CDR3 runs to 12 residues. The CDR3 is CASSSDTGELFF. CDR3 nucleotide sequence: TGTGCCAGCAGCTCCGACACCGGGGAGCTGTTTTTT. Together with reference TRBV7-2 and TRBJ2-2, the CDR3 gives the full variable domain: GAGVSQSPSNKVTEKGKDVELRCDPISGHTALYWYRQSLGQGLEFLIYFQGNSAPDKSGLPSDRFSAERTGGSVSTLTIQRTQQEDSAVYLCASSSDTGELFFGEGSRLTVL.

V and J are TRBV7-9 and TRBJ2-5; the match to TRBD1 covers 7 bases. Germline loops: CDR1 SEHNR, CDR2 FQNEAQ (reference sequence). The CDR3 has 17 residues. V lost 5 bases, J lost 0 bases, and 12 bases stayed unmatched. In DNA form, the CDR3 reads TGTGCCAGCAGCCGTTTGGTCGGACAGGCGTACCAAGAGACCCAGTACTTC. This gives the protein CASSRLVGQAYQETQYF.

The chain uses TRBV29-1 and TRBJ1-1, with D possibly TRBD1 on 6 matching bases. CDR3 length equals 13 residues. Germline CDR1 SQVTM, CDR2 ANQGSEA. V lost 6 bases and J lost 1, with 12 bases in between. CDR3 sequence (DNA): TGCAGCGTCCGGACAGCTCAGAACACTGAAGCTTTCTTT. Translation gives CSVRTAQNTEAFF.

This chain connects TRBV7-6 to TRBJ2-2; 12 bases align to TRBD2. Unmatched junction bases numbered 0, after V lost 4 bases and J lost 0 bases. The germline V gene encodes CDR1 SGHVS and CDR2 FNYEAQ. CDR3 size: 16 residues. Here the CDR3 reads CASSWTSGANTGELFF. CDR3 DNA sequence: TGTGCCAGCAGCTGGACTAGCGGGGCGAACACCGGGGAGCTGTTTTTT.

A word on this clone: The sample has other DNA sequences that encode this CDR3 too. The gene calls are TRBV4-1 and TRBJ1-1; D gene uncertain. The CDR3 has 13 residues. Trimming left V 3 bases short and J 0 bases short, with 5 bases between. Germline CDR1 is MGHRA and CDR2 is YSYEKL. Here the CDR3 DNA reads TGCGCCAGCAGCCAGTCAGTGAACACTGAAGCTTTCTTT. Translation gives CASSQSVNTEAFF.

The chain carries TRBV10-3 and TRBJ1-6; D may be TRBD1 (5 bases). Trimming shortened V by 3 bases and J by 7 bases, and 10 bases separated the two germline ends. The length of the CDR3 is 14 residues. Germline assignment: CDR1 ENHRY and CDR2 SYGVKD. This CDR3 is CAISDQGGNSPLHF. CDR3 nucleotides: TGTGCCATCAGTGACCAGGGCGGCAATTCACCCCTCCACTTT.

The gene calls are TRBV12-3 or TRBV12-4 and TRBJ1-5, with D possibly matching TRBD1 (5 bases). There are 11 residues in the CDR3. Trimming pared 1 base from V and 12 bases from J, leaving 7 bases between. CDR3 nucleotide sequence: TGTGCCAGCAGTTTAGGGACACTCCAGCATTTT. Translating it yields CASSLGTLQHF.

This sequence joins TRBV4-3 and TRBJ1-2; TRBD1 matches 10 bases. There are 17 residues in the CDR3. V shed 0 bases, J shed 1 base, and the junction held 5 bases outside the gene matches. Germline loops: CDR1 LGHNA, CDR2 YSLEER. In DNA form, the CDR3 reads TGCGCCAGCAGCCAAGATGGGACAGGGGACAGTAACTATGGCTACACCTTC. The encoded protein is CASSQDGTGDSNYGYTF.

The chain links TRBV4-3 to TRBJ1-2, with a weak D call TRBD1 (5 bases). This CDR3 has 13 amino acids. Germline V gene lookup returns CDR1 LGHNA and CDR2 YSLEER. Trimming stripped 1 base from V and 9 bases from J, with 12 bases between. The CDR3 region has the DNA TGCGCCAGCAGCCAAGCCACGGGGGGAAGCTACACCTTC. It yields the protein CASSQATGGSYTF.

The chain has TRBV27 and TRBJ1-6; 7 bases map to TRBD1. Per the germline V gene, CDR1 is MNHEY and CDR2 is SMNVEV (reference sequence). V lost 6 bases, J lost 3 bases, and 8 bases stayed unmatched. This CDR3 is built from 16 residues. In DNA form, the CDR3 reads TGTGCCAGCAGCGAAGCCGGACAGGTCTATAATTCACCCCTCCACTTT. The encoded protein is CASSEAGQVYNSPLHF.

The V call is TRBV12-1, the J call TRBJ1-6. TRBV12-1 is marked as a pseudogene. The CDR3 has 15 amino acids. CDR3 DNA sequence: TGTGCCAGCAGCTTTTTACTGTCCTATAATTCACCCCTCCACTTT. It encodes CASSFLLSYNSPLHF.

The chain employs TRBV28 and TRBJ2-3; D ambiguous. In germline, CDR1 is MDHEN, CDR2 SYDVKM. V lost 3 bases, J lost 0 bases, and 7 bases lay in between. This CDR3 contains 14 residues. The CDR3: CASSLALSTDTQYF. The DNA for the CDR3 is TGTGCCAGCAGTTTGGCTCTCAGCACAGATACGCAGTATTTT. Full variable domain (remainder filled in from reference TRBV28 and TRBJ2-3): DVKVTQSSRYLVKRTGEKVFLECVQDMDHENMFWYRQDPGLGLRLIYFSYDVKMKEKGDIPEGYSVSREKKERFSLILESASTNQTSMYLCASSLALSTDTQYFGPGTRLTVL.

This sequence joins TRBV10-3 and TRBJ2-4; 7 bases match TRBD1. The germline V gene encodes CDR1 ENHRY and CDR2 SYGVKD. V shed 11 bases and J 1 base; nucleotides not matched to a gene: 5. The CDR3 loop spans 13 amino acids. CDR3 amino acids: CASQGEAKNIQYF. The CDR3 coding sequence is TGTGCCTCTCAGGGGGAGGCCAAAAACATTCAGTACTTC.